A selection of T cell receptor beta chains follows, all from one sample in a study of OX40 agonist ivuxolimab in advanced cancers. TCRdb's copy holds only in-frame clones and misses some; the assay was immunoSEQ multiplex PCR. The sample lists around 70,000 clones; around 83% were seen once. The sequencing here drew on CD4+ or CD8+ T cells sorted from blood, taken in a trial of the OX40 agonist ivuxolimab. Receptors originate from an adult with an advanced solid tumor such as melanoma, head and neck, liver or kidney cancer. Both conserved end residues are part of each CDR3. A D gene is named only where the DNA matches it firmly.

.,TRBJ2-5,TRBV18,CASSPYVGKETQYF,TGTGCCAGCTCACCATACGTCGGAAAAGAGACCCAGTACTTC
TRBD2,TRBJ2-5,TRBV19,CASSIDTPGTSGRALGETQYF,TGTGCCAGTAGTATAGATACACCCGGGACTAGCGGGAGGGCCCTCGGGGAGACCCAGTACTTC
TRBD1,TRBJ2-1,TRBV19,CASSIRGQGVLYNEQFF,TGTGCCAGTAGTATCCGGGGACAGGGGGTTTTGTACAATGAGCAGTTCTTC
.,TRBJ1-1,TRBV7-3,CASSSTTTNTEAFF,TGTGCCAGCAGCTCCACAACTACGAACACTGAAGCTTTCTTT
TRBD1,TRBJ1-4,TRBV7-2,CASSLGGADEKLFF,TGTGCCAGCAGCCTAGGGGGCGCAGATGAAAAACTGTTTTTT
.,TRBJ1-1,TRBV5-1,CASSPGGGELNTEAFF,TGCGCCAGCAGCCCGGGGGGAGGGGAATTGAACACTGAAGCTTTCTTT
TRBD2,TRBJ2-3,TRBV11-3,CASSLVAGGSDTQYF,TGTGCCAGCAGCCTCGTAGCGGGGGGATCAGATACGCAGTATTTT
.,TRBJ2-7,TRBV4-1,CASSQDPGRRIYEQYF,TGCGCCAGCAGCCAAGATCCCGGCAGGAGGATCTACGAGCAGTACTTC
TRBD2,TRBJ2-2,TRBV30,CAWRAGRLNTGELFF,TGTGCCTGGAGAGCGGGACGGCTGAACACCGGGGAGCTGTTTTTT
TRBD2,TRBJ2-2,TRBV19,CASSIQLAGVLNTGELFF,TGTGCCAGTAGTATACAGCTAGCGGGAGTTCTAAACACCGGGGAGCTGTTTTTT